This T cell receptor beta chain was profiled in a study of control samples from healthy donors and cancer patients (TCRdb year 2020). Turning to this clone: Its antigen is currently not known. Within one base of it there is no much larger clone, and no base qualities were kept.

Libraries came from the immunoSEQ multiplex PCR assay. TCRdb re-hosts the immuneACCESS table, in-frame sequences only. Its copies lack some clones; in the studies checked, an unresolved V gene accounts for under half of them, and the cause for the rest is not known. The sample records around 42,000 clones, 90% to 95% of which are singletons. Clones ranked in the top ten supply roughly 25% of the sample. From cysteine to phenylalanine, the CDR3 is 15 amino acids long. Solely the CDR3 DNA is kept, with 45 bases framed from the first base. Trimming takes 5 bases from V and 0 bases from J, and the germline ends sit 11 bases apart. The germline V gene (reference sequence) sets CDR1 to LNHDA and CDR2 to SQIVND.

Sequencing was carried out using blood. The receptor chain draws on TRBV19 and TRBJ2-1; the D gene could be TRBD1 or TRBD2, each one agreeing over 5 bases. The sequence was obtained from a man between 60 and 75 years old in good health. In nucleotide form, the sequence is TGTGCCAGTAGTGCCTCAGGGAGCTCCTACAATGAGCAGTTCTTC. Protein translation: CASSASGSSYNEQFF.